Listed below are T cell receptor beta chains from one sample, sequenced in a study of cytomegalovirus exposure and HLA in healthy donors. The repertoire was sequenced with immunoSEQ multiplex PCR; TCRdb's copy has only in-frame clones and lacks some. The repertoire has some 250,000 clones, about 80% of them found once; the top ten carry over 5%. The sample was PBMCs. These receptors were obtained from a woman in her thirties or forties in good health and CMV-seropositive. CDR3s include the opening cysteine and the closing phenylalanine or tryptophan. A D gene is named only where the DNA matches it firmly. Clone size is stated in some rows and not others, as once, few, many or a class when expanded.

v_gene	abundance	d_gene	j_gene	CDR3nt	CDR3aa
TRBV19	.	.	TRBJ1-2	TGTGCCAGTAGTCTTCGGTCTGATGGGCAGGCGGGCGGCTACACCTTC	CASSLRSDGQAGGYTF
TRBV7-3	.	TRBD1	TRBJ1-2	TGTGCCAGCAGCCGACAGGGAGGTGAGCGGGATGGCTACACCTTC	CASSRQGGERDGYTF
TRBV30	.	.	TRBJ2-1	TGTGCCTGGAGTTCCCTCCTAGCGTGGGAGCAGTTCTTC	CAWSSLLAWEQFF
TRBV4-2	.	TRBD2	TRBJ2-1	TGTGCCAGCAGCCAAGTCGGGGGGAATGAGCAGTTCTTC	CASSQVGGNEQFF
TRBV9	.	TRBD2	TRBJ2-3	TGTGCCAGCAGCGTAGAACGAGCGGGGGGGAGGGCAGATACGCAGTATTTT	CASSVERAGGRADTQYF
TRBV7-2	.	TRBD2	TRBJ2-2	TGTGCCAGCAGCTTAGTGCCTAGCGGGAGTACCGGGGAGCTGTTTTTT	CASSLVPSGSTGELFF
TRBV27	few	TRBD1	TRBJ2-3	TGTGCCAGCAGTTTTTCACAGGGGAATACGCAGTATTTT	CASSFSQGNTQYF
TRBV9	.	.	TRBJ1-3	TGTGCCAGCAGCGTAGGGCACAGGGATGGAAACACCATATATTTT	CASSVGHRDGNTIYF
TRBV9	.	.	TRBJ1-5	TGTGCCAGCTCCTCGGGGAATCAGCCCCAGCATTTT	CASSSGNQPQHF
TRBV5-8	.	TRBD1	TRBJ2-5	TGTGCCAGCACGAGTAGGGGGCAGGTCGGAGAGACCCAGTACTTC	CASTSRGQVGETQYF
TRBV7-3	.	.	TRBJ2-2	TGTGCCAGCAGCTCAGCGGGGAACACCGGGGAGCTGTTTTTT	CASSSAGNTGELFF
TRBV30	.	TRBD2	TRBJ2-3	TGTGCCTGGAGCGGGGGAGCGGGGGCAGATACGCAGTATTTT	CAWSGGAGADTQYF
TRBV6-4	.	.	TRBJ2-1	TGTGCCAGCAGTGACTCTGGCGGGTGGGGAGGCAATGAGCAGTTCTTC	CASSDSGGWGGNEQFF
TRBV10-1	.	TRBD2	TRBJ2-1	TGCGCCAGCAGTGGTCGGGGAGCCGGGAGGTCACAATTCGGGCAGTTCTTC	CASSGRGAGRSQFGQFF
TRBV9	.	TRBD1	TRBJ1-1	TGTGCCAGCAGCGTAGCACAGGGGGCGAACACTGAAGCTTTCTTT	CASSVAQGANTEAFF
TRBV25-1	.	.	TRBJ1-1	TGTGCCAGCAGGGGGGGAGGGACTGAAGCTTTCTTT	CASRGGGTEAFF
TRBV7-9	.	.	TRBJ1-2	TGTTCCAGCAGCTTAGTAGGACAGGGCTACACCTTC	CSSSLVGQGYTF
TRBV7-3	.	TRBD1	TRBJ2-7	TGTGCCAGCAGCTCCCCCGACAGGGTCCACGAGCAGTACTTC	CASSSPDRVHEQYF
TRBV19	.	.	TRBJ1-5	TGTGCCAGTAGTATAGGGAGGAGCCAGCCCCAGCATTTT	CASSIGRSQPQHF
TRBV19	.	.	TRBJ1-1	TGTGCCAGTAGTATAGCTAAGGGACTTCCTGAAGCTTTCTTT	CASSIAKGLPEAFF